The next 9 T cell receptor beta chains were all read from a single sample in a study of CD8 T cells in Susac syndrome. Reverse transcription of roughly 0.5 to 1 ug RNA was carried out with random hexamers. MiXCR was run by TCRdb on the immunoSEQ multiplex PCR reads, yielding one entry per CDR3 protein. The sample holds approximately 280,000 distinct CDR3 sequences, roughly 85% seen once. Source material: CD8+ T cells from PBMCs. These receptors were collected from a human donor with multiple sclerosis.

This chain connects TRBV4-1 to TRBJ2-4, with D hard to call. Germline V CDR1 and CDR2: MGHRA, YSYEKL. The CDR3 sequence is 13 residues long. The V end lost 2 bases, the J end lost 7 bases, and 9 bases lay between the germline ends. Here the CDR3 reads CASSQSLGNIQYF. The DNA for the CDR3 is TGCGCCAGCAGCCAAAGTTTGGGGAACATTCAGTACTTC.

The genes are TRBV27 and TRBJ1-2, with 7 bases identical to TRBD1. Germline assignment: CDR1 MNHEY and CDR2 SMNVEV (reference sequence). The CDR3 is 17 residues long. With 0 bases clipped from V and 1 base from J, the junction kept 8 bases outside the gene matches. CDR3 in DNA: TGTGCCAGCAGTTTATCCCCGACAGGGCGCCTTAACTATGGCTACACCTTC. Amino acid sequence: CASSLSPTGRLNYGYTF.

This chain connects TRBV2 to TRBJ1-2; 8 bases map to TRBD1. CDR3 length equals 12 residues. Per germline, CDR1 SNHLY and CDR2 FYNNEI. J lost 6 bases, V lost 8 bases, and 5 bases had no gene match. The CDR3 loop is CASPDRVDGYTF. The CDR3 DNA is TGTGCCAGCCCGGACAGGGTGGATGGCTACACCTTC.

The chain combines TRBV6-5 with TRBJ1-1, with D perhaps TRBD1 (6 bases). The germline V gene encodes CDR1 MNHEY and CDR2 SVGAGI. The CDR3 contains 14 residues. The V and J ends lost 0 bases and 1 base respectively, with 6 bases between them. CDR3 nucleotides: TGTGCCAGCAGTTACTCGGACAGGAACACTGAAGCTTTCTTT. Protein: CASSYSDRNTEAFF.

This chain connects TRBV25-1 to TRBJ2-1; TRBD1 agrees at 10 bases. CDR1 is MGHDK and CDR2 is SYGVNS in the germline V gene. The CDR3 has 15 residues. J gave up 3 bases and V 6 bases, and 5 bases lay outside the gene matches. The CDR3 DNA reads TGTGCCAGCAGCGCCGACAGGGGGCGCTACAATGAGCAGTTCTTC. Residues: CASSADRGRYNEQFF. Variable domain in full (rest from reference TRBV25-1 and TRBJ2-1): EADIYQTPRYLVIGTGKKITLECSQTMGHDKMYWYQQDPGMELHLIHYSYGVNSTEKGDLSSESTVSRIRTEHFPLTLESARPSHTSQYLCASSADRGRYNEQFFGPGTRLTVL.

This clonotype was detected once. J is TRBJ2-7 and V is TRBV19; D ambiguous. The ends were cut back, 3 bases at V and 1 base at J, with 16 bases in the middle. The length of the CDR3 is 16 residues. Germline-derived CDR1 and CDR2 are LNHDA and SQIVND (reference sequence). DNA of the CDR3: TGTGCCAGTAGTATCGGTCCTGGGGATTTGTCCTACGAGCAGTACTTC. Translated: CASSIGPGDLSYEQYF.

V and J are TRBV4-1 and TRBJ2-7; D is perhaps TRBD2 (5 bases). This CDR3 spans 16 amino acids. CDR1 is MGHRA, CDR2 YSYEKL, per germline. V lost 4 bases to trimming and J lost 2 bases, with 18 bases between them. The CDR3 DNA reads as TGCGCCAGCAGCCCGGAGCGTGGTAGCGCGGCCTACGAGCAGTACTTC. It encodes CASSPERGSAAYEQYF.

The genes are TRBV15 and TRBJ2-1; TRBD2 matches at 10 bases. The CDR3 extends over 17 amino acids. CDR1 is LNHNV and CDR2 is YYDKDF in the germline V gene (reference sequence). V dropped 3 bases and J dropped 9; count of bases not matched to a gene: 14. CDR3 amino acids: CATSRARSSGRYGEQFF. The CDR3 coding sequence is TGTGCCACCAGCAGGGCCCGGTCTAGCGGGAGATATGGTGAGCAGTTCTTC.

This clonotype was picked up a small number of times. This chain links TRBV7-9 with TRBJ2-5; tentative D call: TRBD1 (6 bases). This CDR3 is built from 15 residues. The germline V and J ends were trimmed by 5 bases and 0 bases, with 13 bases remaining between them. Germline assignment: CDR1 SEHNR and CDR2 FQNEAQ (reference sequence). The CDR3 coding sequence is TGTGCCAGCAGCCTGCGTGACAGGAACCAAGAGACCCAGTACTTC. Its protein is CASSLRDRNQETQYF.